This TCR beta chain was observed in a study of tissue T cells after allogeneic stem cell transplantation. The CDR3 covers 15 residues. CDR1 and CDR2 from the germline V gene are SGHNT and YYREEE (reference sequence). The V segment lost 3 bases and the J segment 6 bases; nucleotides outside the gene matches: 10. Non-transplant comparator patients with other cancers had at least five gastrointestinal samples and no known gastrointestinal disease. A word on this clone: Its antigen is as yet unknown.

Study-wide points: In patients and mice, blood and spleen missed much of tissue repertoire. The patient cohort was small and clinically heterogeneous, with limited sampling depth.

Sequencing was performed with immunoSEQ multiplex PCR; in TCRdb, only in-frame clones are kept and a portion is missing. The repertoire holds about 4,300 clones, with around 65% as singletons. The receptor was isolated from a male donor older than 55 with lung cancer. The starting material was left colon tissue, obtained at autopsy. This chain links TRBV5-4 with TRBJ1-2; 8 bases map to TRBD1. In DNA, the CDR3 is TGTGCCAGCAGCTCCCCCCGGACAGGGTTAAATGGCTACACCTTC. It encodes CASSSPRTGLNGYTF.